This T cell receptor beta chain was sequenced during a study of cytotoxic CD8 clonotypes in ibrutinib-treated CLL. The method was immunoSEQ multiplex PCR; TCRdb's version includes in-frame clones alone and lacks a portion of them. The sample records 85,000 or so clones, roughly 83% being singletons. This CDR3 region has 13 residues. The V gene lost 4 bases and the J gene lost 1 base, with 8 bases spanning the gap. Germline-derived CDR1 and CDR2 are LGHNA and YSLEER. The chain couples TRBV4-3 to TRBJ2-7; D call uncertain. The TCR originated in a human donor with chronic lymphocytic leukemia. Sequenced material: PBMCs, taken after 12 months of ibrutinib treatment. The CDR3 DNA follows: TGCGCCAGCAGCCTGACACGTTCCTACGAGCAGTACTTC. Its protein is CASSLTRSYEQYF.